The rows below give T cell receptor beta chains drawn from one sample of a study of CD8+CD57+ T cells in acquired aplastic anemia. MiXCR was run by TCRdb on the reads, yielding one entry per CDR3 protein. This table holds 110,000 or so distinct CDR3 sequences, 50% to 70% found once. Sequenced: sorted CD4+, CD8+, or CD8+CD57+ T cells (not recorded which) from PBMCs. The receptors here all came from a human donor with aplastic anemia. The CDR3 runs from the conserved cysteine through the conserved F or W. The order of the fields is CDR3 length, D gene, clone size, V gene, J gene, CDR3 protein, CDR3 DNA. The D gene is left open where the match is weak. For some rows the clone size is stated as once, few or many, or as a class when expanded; others skip it.

>17|TRBD2|.|TRBV7-8|TRBJ2-5
CANTLVLADLTKETQYF
TGTGCCAACACTCTGGTACTAGCGGACCTAACGAAGGAGACCCAGTACTTC
>11|.|few|TRBV10-1|TRBJ2-5
CASSPVETQYF
TGCGCCAGCAGTCCAGTGGAGACCCAGTACTTC
>16|TRBD2|many|TRBV4-1|TRBJ2-3
CASSQEGLDSTDTQYF
TGCGCCAGCAGCCAAGAGGGACTAGATAGCACAGATACGCAGTATTTT
>15|.|few|TRBV5-1|TRBJ1-1
CASSLAWEGLTEAFF
TGCGCCAGCAGCTTGGCGTGGGAAGGGCTCACTGAAGCTTTCTTT
>16|TRBD1|.|TRBV15|TRBJ1-4
CATSRDLGTGSGKLFF
TGTGCCACCAGCAGAGACCTCGGGACAGGGAGTGGAAAACTGTTTTTT
>15|TRBD2|.|TRBV5-4|TRBJ2-3
CASSSAGIQPDTQYF
TGTGCCAGCAGCTCAGCGGGAATACAACCAGATACGCAGTATTTT
>15|TRBD1|many|TRBV7-9|TRBJ1-6
CASSPPGGPNSPLHF
TGTGCCAGCAGCCCACCAGGGGGCCCGAATTCACCCCTCCACTTT
>13|.|.|TRBV7-9|TRBJ2-5
CASNLDPPASQYF
TGTGCCAGCAACCTCGACCCCCCAGCGTCCCAGTACTTC
>13|.|.|TRBV7-9|TRBJ1-3
CASTSYSGNTIYF
TGTGCCAGCACTTCGTACTCTGGAAACACCATATATTTT
>14|.|.|TRBV10-3|TRBJ2-2
CAIVGRPDTGELFF
TGTGCCATCGTTGGAAGACCCGACACCGGGGAGCTGTTTTTT
>12|TRBD1|.|TRBV2|TRBJ1-6
CASSHRGSPLHF
TGTGCCAGCAGCCACAGGGGCTCACCCCTCCACTTT
>16|.|many|TRBV9|TRBJ2-1
CASSVATRGNYNEQFF
TGTGCCAGCAGCGTAGCTACCAGGGGCAATTACAATGAGCAGTTCTTC
>13|TRBD1|few|TRBV2|TRBJ1-1
CASSRDSNTEAFF
TGTGCCAGCAGTAGGGACAGTAACACTGAAGCTTTCTTT
>16|.|many|TRBV7-8|TRBJ2-3
CASSTPSHPSTDTQYF
TGTGCCAGCAGCACTCCCAGTCACCCTAGCACAGATACGCAGTATTTT
>19|TRBD2|once|TRBV24-1|TRBJ2-6
CATSDLQPSGSSGANVLTF
TGTGCCACCAGTGATTTGCAGCCTAGCGGAAGCTCTGGGGCCAACGTCCTGACTTTC
>15|TRBD1|many|TRBV7-8|TRBJ2-2
CASSPTGTVTGELFF
TGTGCCAGCAGCCCTACTGGGACAGTCACCGGGGAGCTGTTTTTT
>13|.|many|TRBV7-9|TRBJ2-7
CASSLVLGDEQYF
TGTGCCAGCAGCTTAGTACTAGGGGACGAGCAGTACTTC
>17|TRBD1|.|TRBV20-1|TRBJ2-7
CSARERGRGRGAYEQYF
TGCAGTGCTAGAGAGAGGGGCAGGGGGCGAGGCGCCTACGAGCAGTACTTC
>13|TRBD1|.|TRBV19|TRBJ1-1
CASSDRGGFEAFF
TGTGCCAGTAGCGACAGGGGAGGGTTTGAAGCTTTCTTT
>17|.|.|TRBV10-3|TRBJ1-5
CAISESLAGYSNQPQHF
TGTGCCATCAGTGAGTCCCTGGCAGGATACAGCAATCAGCCCCAGCATTTT
>14|.|.|TRBV29-1|TRBJ1-1
CSVVAGNRNTEAFF
TGCAGCGTTGTCGCAGGGAACCGGAACACTGAAGCTTTCTTT
>13|.|many|TRBV28|TRBJ1-1
CASSLRSPTEAFF
TGTGCCAGCAGTTTACGTAGCCCCACTGAAGCTTTCTTT
>15|.|few|TRBV29-1|TRBJ1-2
CSVLGGTIGGYGYTF
TGCAGCGTCCTAGGGGGGACCATCGGAGGCTATGGCTACACCTTC
>13|TRBD1|.|TRBV10-3|TRBJ2-7
CATKGGPPYEQYF
TGTGCCACGAAAGGGGGCCCCCCCTACGAGCAGTACTTC
>15|.|.|TRBV19|TRBJ2-5
CASSIRVLRQETQYF
TGTGCCAGTAGTATCCGGGTACTCAGGCAAGAGACCCAGTACTTC
>14|.|once|TRBV12-3/TRBV12-4|TRBJ2-3
CASSWAARSDTQYF
TGTGCCAGCAGTTGGGCTGCTAGGTCCGATACGCAGTATTTT
>15|.|once|TRBV12-3/TRBV12-4|TRBJ1-1
CASSPRGGMNTEAFF
TGTGCCAGCAGTCCTAGGGGGGGGATGAACACTGAAGCTTTCTTT
>19|.|few|TRBV11-1|TRBJ1-3
CASSPPLPQPSNSQNTIYF
TGTGCCAGCAGCCCCCCCCTTCCACAGCCTAGTAACTCGCAAAACACCATATATTTT
>15|TRBD1|.|TRBV15|TRBJ2-7
CATSRARDSSYEQYF
TGTGCCACCAGCAGAGCCCGGGACAGCTCCTACGAGCAGTACTTC
>15|.|.|TRBV10-1|TRBJ1-1
CASSAIGGLGTEAFF
TGCGCCAGCAGTGCAATAGGAGGGCTAGGCACTGAAGCTTTCTTT
>11|TRBD1|.|TRBV4-1|TRBJ1-1
CASRQGHEAFF
TGCGCCAGCAGACAGGGGCATGAAGCTTTCTTT
>14|.|few|TRBV28|TRBJ2-3
CASRDRASTDTQYF
TGTGCCAGCAGGGACCGAGCGAGCACAGATACGCAGTATTTT
>15|.|.|TRBV10-3|TRBJ1-3
CAISESPVPGNTIYF
TGTGCCATCAGTGAGTCGCCAGTGCCTGGAAACACCATATATTTT
>14|TRBD1|.|TRBV6-1|TRBJ2-4
CASSEGQGKNIQYF
TGTGCCAGCAGTGAGGGACAGGGGAAAAACATTCAGTACTTC
>19|TRBD2|.|TRBV5-1|TRBJ2-5
CASSLGVWGLAGEQETQYF
TGCGCCAGCAGCTTGGGGGTGTGGGGACTAGCGGGAGAACAAGAGACCCAGTACTTC
>14|TRBD1|.|TRBV19|TRBJ1-1
CATHSDRVNTEAFF
TGTGCCACCCACTCGGACAGGGTGAACACTGAAGCTTTCTTT
>13|.|few|TRBV20-1|TRBJ1-1
CSARDQRNTEAFF
TGCAGTGCTAGAGATCAACGGAACACTGAAGCTTTCTTT